A selection of T cell receptor gamma chains follows, all from one sample in a study of Vδ1+ human thymocytes. TCRdb ran CATT on the multiplex PCR reads. Counted here are approximately 20,000 gamma-chain clones, 12% to 15% occurring once; the ten biggest clones make up roughly 2%. The sequenced material came from Vdelta1+ gamma-delta thymocytes from the thymus. Receptors originate from a child less than two years old who had congenital heart surgery. The CDR3 runs from the conserved cysteine through the conserved F or W. Where a row states a size, it is once, few, many or the class of an expanded clone; other rows omit it.

J gene	V gene	clone size	CDR3 DNA	CDR3 protein
TRGJ1/TRGJ2	TRGV9	-	TGTGCCTTGTGGGAGGCCACGAATTATTATAAGAAACTCTTT	CALWEATNYYKKLF
TRGJ1/TRGJ2	TRGV9	-	TGTGCCTTGTGGGAGGTGCTCATCTTTGGTCGTAAGGAACTCTTT	CALWEVLIFGRKELF
TRGJP2	TRGV3	few	TGTGCCACCTGGGACAGGCTGGGTAGTAGTGATTGGATCAAGACGTTT	CATWDRLGSSDWIKTF
TRGJP2	TRGV8	-	TGTGCCACCTGGGATATAAGGGATGATTGGATCAAGACGTTT	CATWDIRDDWIKTF
TRGJ1/TRGJ2	TRGV4	few	TGTGCCACCTGGAATTGGGGGTATAAGAAACTCTTT	CATWNWGYKKLF
TRGJ1/TRGJ2	TRGV9	-	TGTGCCCTGTGGGAGGTGCAACAGAATTATTATAAGAAACTCTTT	CALWEVQQNYYKKLF
TRGJ1/TRGJ2	TRGV4	few	TGTGCCACCTGGAATTTAAAGAAACTCTTT	CATWNLKKLF
TRGJ1/TRGJ2	TRGV8	-	TGTGCCACCTGGGATAATTCTGGTTATAAGAAACTCTTT	CATWDNSGYKKLF
TRGJP	TRGV4	few	TGTGCCACCTGGGATGGGCGAGAGTTGGGCAAAAAAATCAAGGTATTT	CATWDGRELGKKIKVF
TRGJ1/TRGJ2	TRGV8	-	TGTGCCACCTGGGACTTCGATAAACCCGAAAAACTCTTT	CATWDFDKPEKLF
TRGJ1/TRGJ2	TRGV4	few	TGTGCCACCTGGAATCTTTATTATAAGAAACTCTTT	CATWNLYYKKLF
TRGJ1/TRGJ2	TRGV9	medium-sized	TGTGCCTTCAATAATAAGAAACTCTTT	CAFNNKKLF
TRGJP1	TRGV8	-	TGTGCCACCTGGTCCGGTTGGTTCAAGATATTT	CATWSGWFKIF
TRGJ1/TRGJ2	TRGV3	few	TGTGCCACTCCACCTAAGAAACTCTTT	CATPPKKLF
TRGJ1/TRGJ2	TRGV5	-	TGTGCCACCTGGGACAGGCGGCTGGGTAAACTCTTT	CATWDRRLGKLF
TRGJ1/TRGJ2	TRGV9	medium-sized	TGTGCCTTGTGGGAGGTGGCAAAGAAACTCTTT	CALWEVAKKLF
TRGJP2	TRGV5	-	TGTGCCACCTGGGAGATCAAGACGTTT	CATWEIKTF
TRGJ1/TRGJ2	TRGV4	few	TGTGCCACCTGGAATGGGAACTCGAATTATTATAAGAAACTCTTT	CATWNGNSNYYKKLF
TRGJ1/TRGJ2	TRGV9	medium-sized	TGTGCCTTGTGGGAGTTAGCCAATTATTATAAGAAACTCTTT	CALWELANYYKKLF
TRGJP2	TRGV3	-	TGTGCCACCTGGGACTCGCCCAATTGGATCAAGACGTTT	CATWDSPNWIKTF
TRGJ1/TRGJ2	TRGV5	-	TGTGCCACCTGGGACAGGCCCACGAAAGGTTATTATAAGAAACTCTTT	CATWDRPTKGYYKKLF
TRGJ1/TRGJ2	TRGV9	medium-sized	TGTGCCTTGTGGGAGGTGCGTAAGTGGAAACTCTTT	CALWEVRKWKLF
TRGJ1/TRGJ2	TRGV4	few	TGTGCCACCTGGGATGCAGGGGCTTATTATAAGAAACTCTTT	CATWDAGAYYKKLF
TRGJ1/TRGJ2	TRGV5	few	TGTGCCACCTGGGACAGGCGATGGAGCTATTATAAGAAACTCTTT	CATWDRRWSYYKKLF
TRGJ1/TRGJ2	TRGV2	few	TGTGCCACCTGGGACGGGCAAGGGTTTCGGAAACTCTTT	CATWDGQGFRKLF
TRGJ1/TRGJ2	TRGV5	-	TGTGCCACCTGGGACGACCAGAAACTCTTT	CATWDDQKLF
TRGJP2	TRGV2	-	TGTGCCACCTGGGACGGGAGTGATTGGATCAAGACGTTT	CATWDGSDWIKTF
TRGJ1/TRGJ2	TRGV4	-	TGTGCCACCTGGAATGGGCGTGGTTATAAGAAACTCTTT	CATWNGRGYKKLF
TRGJ1/TRGJ2	TRGV9	-	TGTGCCTTGTGGGAGGTGTCTCCGAATTATTATAAGAAACTCTTT	CALWEVSPNYYKKLF
TRGJ1/TRGJ2	TRGV3	few	TGTGCCACCTGGGACAGGCAACCTTATTATAAGAAACTCTTT	CATWDRQPYYKKLF
TRGJP2	TRGV3	-	TGTGCCACCTGGGACCCTCCTAGTAGTGATTGGATCAAGACGTTT	CATWDPPSSDWIKTF
TRGJ1/TRGJ2	TRGV4	few	TGTGCCACCGCGGAGGGGTGGGGGGCTTATAAGAAACTCTTT	CATAEGWGAYKKLF
TRGJ1/TRGJ2	TRGV3	-	TGTGCCACCTGGGACAGAACCTATTATAAGAAACTCTTT	CATWDRTYYKKLF
TRGJ1/TRGJ2	TRGV9	-	TGTGCCTTGTGGGAGGTGCGGGGTCCTGGGAAACTCTTT	CALWEVRGPGKLF
TRGJ1/TRGJ2	TRGV4	-	TGTGCCACCTGGAAACCCCTTTATTATAAGAAACTCTTT	CATWKPLYYKKLF
TRGJ1/TRGJ2	TRGV9	-	TGTGCCTTGTGGGAGGATAGGAAGAAACTCTTT	CALWEDRKKLF
TRGJ1/TRGJ2	TRGV2	-	TGTGCCACCTGGGACGGGCCACCTTATAAGAAACTCTTT	CATWDGPPYKKLF
TRGJ1/TRGJ2	TRGV2	few	TGTGCCACCTGGGAATCTTTTAAGGATTATCATAAGAAACTCTTT	CATWESFKDYHKKLF
TRGJ1/TRGJ2	TRGV2	few	TGTGCCACCTGGGACGGGCGCAGGAAACTCTTT	CATWDGRRKLF
TRGJ1/TRGJ2	TRGV5	-	TGTGCCACCTGGGACAGTCTACGTCGTTATAAGAAACTCTTT	CATWDSLRRYKKLF
TRGJ1/TRGJ2	TRGV2	few	TGTGCCACCTGGGATGGAGAACCCATAATTTATTATAAGAAACTCTTT	CATWDGEPIIYYKKLF
TRGJ1/TRGJ2	TRGV5	-	TGTGCCACCTGGGAGCGGCCAAATTATTATAAGAAACTCTTT	CATWERPNYYKKLF
TRGJP1	TRGV4	few	TGTGCCACCTGGGTCCCCACTGGTTGGTTCAAGATATTT	CATWVPTGWFKIF
TRGJ1/TRGJ2	TRGV9	-	TGTGCCTTGTGGGAGGGGAGTTGTTATAAGAAACTCTTT	CALWEGSCYKKLF
TRGJP	TRGV9	few	TGTGCCTTGTGGGAGGTGCTGGGCAAAAAAATCAAGGTATTT	CALWEVLGKKIKVF
TRGJ1/TRGJ2	TRGV4	-	TGTGCCACCTGGGAGTCTGGGAATTATTATAAGAAACTCTTT	CATWESGNYYKKLF
TRGJ1/TRGJ2	TRGV3	-	TGTGCCACCTGGGACACACAGCGGTGGTATTATAAGAAACTCTTT	CATWDTQRWYYKKLF
TRGJP	TRGV9	few	TGTGCCTTGTGGGAGGTGCAGTTGGGCAAAAAAATCAAGGTATTT	CALWEVQLGKKIKVF
TRGJ1/TRGJ2	TRGV5	-	TGTGCCACCTGGGACAGAGGTTTGGTAGGTTATAAGAAACTCTTT	CATWDRGLVGYKKLF
TRGJ1/TRGJ2	TRGV9	-	TGTGCCTTGTGGGAGGCGGGGAATTATAAGAAACTCTTT	CALWEAGNYKKLF
TRGJ1/TRGJ2	TRGV3	few	TGTGCCACCTGGGACGGGCCTGGGAATTATAAGAAACTCTTT	CATWDGPGNYKKLF
TRGJP1	TRGV8	few	TGTGCCCATGGTTGGTTCAAGATATTT	CAHGWFKIF
TRGJ1/TRGJ2	TRGV4	-	TGTGCCACCTGGGATGGGCGTTACACGTTTGATTATAAGAAACTCTTT	CATWDGRYTFDYKKLF